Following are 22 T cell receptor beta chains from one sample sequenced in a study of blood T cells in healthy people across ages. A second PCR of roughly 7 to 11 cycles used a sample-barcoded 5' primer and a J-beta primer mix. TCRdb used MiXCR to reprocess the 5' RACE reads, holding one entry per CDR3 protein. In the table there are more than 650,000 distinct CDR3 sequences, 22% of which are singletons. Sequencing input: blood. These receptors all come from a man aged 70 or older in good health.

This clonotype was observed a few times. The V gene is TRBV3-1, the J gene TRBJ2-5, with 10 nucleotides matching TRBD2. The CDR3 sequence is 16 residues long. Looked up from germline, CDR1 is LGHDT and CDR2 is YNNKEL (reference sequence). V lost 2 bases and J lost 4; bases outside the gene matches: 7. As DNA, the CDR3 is TGTGCCAGCAGCCAACTAGCGGGAGTCGGGATAGAGACCCAGTACTTC. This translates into CASSQLAGVGIETQYF.

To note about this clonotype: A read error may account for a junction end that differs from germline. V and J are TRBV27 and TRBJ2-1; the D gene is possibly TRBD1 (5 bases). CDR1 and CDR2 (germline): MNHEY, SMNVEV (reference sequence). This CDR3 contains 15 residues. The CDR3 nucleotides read TGTGCCTCACACCGGGTCCAGGGCGCCTACAGTGAGCAGTTCTTC. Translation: CASHRVQGAYSEQFF.

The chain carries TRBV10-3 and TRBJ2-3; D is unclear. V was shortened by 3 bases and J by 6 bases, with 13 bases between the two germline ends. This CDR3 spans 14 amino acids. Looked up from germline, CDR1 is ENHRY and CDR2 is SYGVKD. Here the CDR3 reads CAISDINLRDTQYF. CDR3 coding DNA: TGTGCCATCAGTGACATAAACCTCAGGGATACGCAGTATTTT.

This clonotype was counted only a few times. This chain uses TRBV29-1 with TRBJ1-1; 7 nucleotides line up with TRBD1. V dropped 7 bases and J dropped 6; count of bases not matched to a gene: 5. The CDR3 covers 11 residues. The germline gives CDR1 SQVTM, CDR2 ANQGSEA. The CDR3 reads CSASTGAEAFF. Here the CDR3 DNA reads TGCAGCGCCTCCACAGGGGCTGAAGCTTTCTTT.

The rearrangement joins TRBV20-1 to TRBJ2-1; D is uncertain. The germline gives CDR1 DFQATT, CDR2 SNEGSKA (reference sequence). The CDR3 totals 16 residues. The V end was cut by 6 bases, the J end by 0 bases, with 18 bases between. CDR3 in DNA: TGCAGTGCCCAAACGCGAAGCCTAAGCTCCTACAATGAGCAGTTCTTC. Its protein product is CSAQTRSLSSYNEQFF.

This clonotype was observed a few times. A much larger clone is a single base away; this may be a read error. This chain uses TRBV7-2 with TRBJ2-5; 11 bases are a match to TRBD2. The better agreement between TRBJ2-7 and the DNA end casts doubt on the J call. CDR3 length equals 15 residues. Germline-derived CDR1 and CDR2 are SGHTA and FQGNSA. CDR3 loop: CASNQLAGASYEQYV. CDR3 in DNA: TGTGCCAGCAATCAACTAGCGGGAGCCTCCTACGAGCAGTACGTC.

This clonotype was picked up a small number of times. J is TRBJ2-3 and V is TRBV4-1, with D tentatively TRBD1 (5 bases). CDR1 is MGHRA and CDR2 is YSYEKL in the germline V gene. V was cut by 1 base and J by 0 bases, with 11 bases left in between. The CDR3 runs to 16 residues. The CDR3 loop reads CASSQGVGPSTDTQYF. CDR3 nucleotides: TGCGCCAGCAGCCAAGGAGTGGGGCCTAGCACAGATACGCAGTATTTT.

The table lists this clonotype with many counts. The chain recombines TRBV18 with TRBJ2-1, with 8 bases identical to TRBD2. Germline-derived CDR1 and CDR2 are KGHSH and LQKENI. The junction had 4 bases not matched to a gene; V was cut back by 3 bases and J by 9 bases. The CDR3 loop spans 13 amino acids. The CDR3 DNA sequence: TGTGCCAGCTCACCGGGGACTAGTGGTGAGCAGTTCTTC. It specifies CASSPGTSGEQFF.

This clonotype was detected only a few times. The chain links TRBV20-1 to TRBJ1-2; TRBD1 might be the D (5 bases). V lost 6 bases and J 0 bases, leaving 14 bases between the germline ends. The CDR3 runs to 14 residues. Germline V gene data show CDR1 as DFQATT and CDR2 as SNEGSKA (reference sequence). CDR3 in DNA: TGCAGTGCCCCCATGGGGCTTACTAACTATGGCTACACCTTC. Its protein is CSAPMGLTNYGYTF.

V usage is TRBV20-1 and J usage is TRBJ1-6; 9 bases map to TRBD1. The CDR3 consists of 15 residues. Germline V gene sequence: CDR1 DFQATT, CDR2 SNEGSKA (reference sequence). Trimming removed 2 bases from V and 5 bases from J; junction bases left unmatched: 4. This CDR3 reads CSARFDRGNNSPLHF. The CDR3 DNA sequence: TGCAGTGCTAGATTCGACAGGGGGAATAATTCACCCCTCCACTTT.

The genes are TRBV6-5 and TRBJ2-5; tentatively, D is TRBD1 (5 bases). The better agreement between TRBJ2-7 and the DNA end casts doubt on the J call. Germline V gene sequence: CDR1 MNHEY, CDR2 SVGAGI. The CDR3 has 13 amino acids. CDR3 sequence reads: CASQLGQGYEQYF. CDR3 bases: TGTGCCAGCCAACTTGGTCAGGGCTACGAGCAGTACTTC.

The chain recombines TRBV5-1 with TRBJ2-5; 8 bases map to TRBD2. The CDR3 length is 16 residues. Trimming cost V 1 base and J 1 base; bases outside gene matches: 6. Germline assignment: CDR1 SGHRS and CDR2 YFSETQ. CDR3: CASSLWGTSGQETQYF. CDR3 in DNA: TGCGCCAGCAGCTTGTGGGGTACTAGCGGCCAAGAGACCCAGTACTTC.

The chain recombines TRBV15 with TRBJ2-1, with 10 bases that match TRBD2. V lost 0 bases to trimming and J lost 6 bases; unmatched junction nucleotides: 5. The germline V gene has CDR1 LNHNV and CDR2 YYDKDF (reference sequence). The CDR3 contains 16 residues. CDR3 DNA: TGTGCCACCAGCAGAGATCTGGCTAGCGGGGGCAATGAGCAGTTCTTC. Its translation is CATSRDLASGGNEQFF.

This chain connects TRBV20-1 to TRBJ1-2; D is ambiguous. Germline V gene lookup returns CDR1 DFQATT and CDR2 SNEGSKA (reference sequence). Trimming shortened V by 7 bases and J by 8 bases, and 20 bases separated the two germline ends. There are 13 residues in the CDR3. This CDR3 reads CSGSSTAGRGYTF. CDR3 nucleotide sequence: TGCAGTGGGTCATCCACAGCCGGCCGGGGCTACACCTTC.

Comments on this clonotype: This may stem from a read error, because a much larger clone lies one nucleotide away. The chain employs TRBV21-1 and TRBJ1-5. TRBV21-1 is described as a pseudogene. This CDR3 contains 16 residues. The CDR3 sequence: CTSSPYPSGSDQPQHF. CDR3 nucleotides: TGTACCAGCAGCCCATACCCCAGCGGGAGCGATCAGCCCCAGCATTTT.

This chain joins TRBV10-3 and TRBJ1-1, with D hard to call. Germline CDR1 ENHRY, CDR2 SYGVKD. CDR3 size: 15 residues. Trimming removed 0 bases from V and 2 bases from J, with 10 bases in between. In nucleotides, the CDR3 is TGTGCCATCAGTGAGTCTTTAGTCTTAAACACTGAAGCTTTCTTT. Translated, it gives CAISESLVLNTEAFF.

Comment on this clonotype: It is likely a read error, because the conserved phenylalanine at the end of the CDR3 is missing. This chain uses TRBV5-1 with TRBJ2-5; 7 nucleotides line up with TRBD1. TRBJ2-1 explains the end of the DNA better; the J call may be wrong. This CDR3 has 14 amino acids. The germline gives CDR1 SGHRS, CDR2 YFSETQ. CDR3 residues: CASSRDSPYNEQFY. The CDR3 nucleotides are TGCGCCAGCTCCCGGGACAGTCCGTACAATGAGCAGTTCTAC.

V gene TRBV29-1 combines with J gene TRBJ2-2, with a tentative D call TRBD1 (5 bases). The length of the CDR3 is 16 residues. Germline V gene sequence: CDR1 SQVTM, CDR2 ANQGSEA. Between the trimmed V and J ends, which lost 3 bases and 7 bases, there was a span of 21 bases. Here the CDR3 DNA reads TGCAGCGTTGAGATTCGAGACAGTCCGAGGTACGGGGAGCTGTTTTTT. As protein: CSVEIRDSPRYGELFF.

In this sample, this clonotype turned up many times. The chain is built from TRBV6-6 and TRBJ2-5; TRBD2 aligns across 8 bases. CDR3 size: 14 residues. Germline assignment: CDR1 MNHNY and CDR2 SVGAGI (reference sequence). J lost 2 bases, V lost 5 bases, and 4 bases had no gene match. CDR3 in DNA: TGTGCCAGCAGTCCGACTAGCGTGCAAGAGACCCAGTACTTC. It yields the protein CASSPTSVQETQYF.

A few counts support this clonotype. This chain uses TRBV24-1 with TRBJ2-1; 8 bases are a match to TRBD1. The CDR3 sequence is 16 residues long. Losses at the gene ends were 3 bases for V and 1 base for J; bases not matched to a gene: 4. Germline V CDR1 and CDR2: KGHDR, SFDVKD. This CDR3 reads CATSDPRTGSYNEQFF. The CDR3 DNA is TGTGCCACCAGTGATCCAAGGACAGGGTCCTACAATGAGCAGTTCTTC.

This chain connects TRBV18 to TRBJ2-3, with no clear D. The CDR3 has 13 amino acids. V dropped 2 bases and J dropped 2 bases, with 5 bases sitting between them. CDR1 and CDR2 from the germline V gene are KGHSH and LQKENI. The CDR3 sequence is CASSPVITDTQYF. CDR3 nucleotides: TGTGCCAGCTCACCAGTCATCACAGATACGCAGTATTTT. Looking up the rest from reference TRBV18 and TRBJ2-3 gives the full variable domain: NAGVMQNPRHLVRRRGQEARLRCSPMKGHSHVYWYRQLPEEGLKFMVYLQKENIIDESGMPKERFSAEFPKEGPSILRIQQVVRGDSAAYFCASSPVITDTQYFGPGTRLTVL.

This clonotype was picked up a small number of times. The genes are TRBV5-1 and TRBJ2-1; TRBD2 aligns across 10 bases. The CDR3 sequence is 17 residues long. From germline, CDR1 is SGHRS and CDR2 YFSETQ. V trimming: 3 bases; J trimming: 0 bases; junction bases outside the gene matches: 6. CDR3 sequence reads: CASSSGLAVNSYNEQFF. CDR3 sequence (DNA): TGCGCCAGCAGCTCCGGACTAGCGGTCAACTCCTACAATGAGCAGTTCTTC.